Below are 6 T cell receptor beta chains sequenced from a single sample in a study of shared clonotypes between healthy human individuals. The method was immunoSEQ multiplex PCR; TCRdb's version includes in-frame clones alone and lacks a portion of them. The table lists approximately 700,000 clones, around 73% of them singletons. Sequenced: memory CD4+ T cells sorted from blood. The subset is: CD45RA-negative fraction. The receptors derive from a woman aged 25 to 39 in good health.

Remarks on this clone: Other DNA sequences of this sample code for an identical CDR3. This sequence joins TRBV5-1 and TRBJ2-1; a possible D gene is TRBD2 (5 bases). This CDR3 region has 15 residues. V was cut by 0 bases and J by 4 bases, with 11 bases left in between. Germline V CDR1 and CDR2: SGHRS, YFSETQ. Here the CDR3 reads CASSLGTASYNEQFF. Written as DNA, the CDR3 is TGCGCCAGCAGCTTGGGGACTGCGAGTTACAATGAGCAGTTCTTC.

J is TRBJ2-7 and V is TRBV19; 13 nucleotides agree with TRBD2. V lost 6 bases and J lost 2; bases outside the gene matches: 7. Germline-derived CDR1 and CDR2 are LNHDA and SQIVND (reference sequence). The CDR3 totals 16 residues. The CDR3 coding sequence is TGTGCCAGTAGCAATCTGGGACTAGCGGGGACCTACGAGCAGTACTTC. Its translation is CASSNLGLAGTYEQYF.

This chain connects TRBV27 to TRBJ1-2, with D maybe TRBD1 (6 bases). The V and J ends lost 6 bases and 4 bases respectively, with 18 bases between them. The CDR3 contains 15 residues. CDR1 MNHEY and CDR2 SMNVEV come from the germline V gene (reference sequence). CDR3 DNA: TGTGCCAGCAGCCGTCGAACGGACAGCAGCTATGGCTACACCTTC. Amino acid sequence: CASSRRTDSSYGYTF.

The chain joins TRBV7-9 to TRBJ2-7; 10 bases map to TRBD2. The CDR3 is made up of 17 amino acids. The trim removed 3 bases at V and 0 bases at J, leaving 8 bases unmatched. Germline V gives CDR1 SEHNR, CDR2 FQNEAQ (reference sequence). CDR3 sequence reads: CASSFSWASGSSYEQYF. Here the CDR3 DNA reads TGTGCCAGCAGCTTTTCCTGGGCTAGCGGGAGCTCCTACGAGCAGTACTTC.

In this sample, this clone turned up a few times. DNA of the CDR3: TGTGCCAGCAACCGGGGACTAGCGGGGTTCGGGGAGCTGTTTTTT. It specifies CASNRGLAGFGELFF. The gene calls are TRBV2 and TRBJ2-2; 13 bases map to TRBD2. The V and J ends lost 7 bases and 7 bases, in that order; junction bases with no gene match: 6. Germline V gives CDR1 SNHLY, CDR2 FYNNEI. This CDR3 contains 15 residues.

CDR3 amino acids: CSVGQTGDEQFF. The CDR3 DNA reads as TGCAGCGTTGGCCAGACTGGGGATGAGCAGTTCTTC. This sequence joins TRBV29-1 and TRBJ2-1; D unclear. Per the germline V gene, CDR1 is SQVTM and CDR2 is ANQGSEA. This CDR3 region has 12 residues. Trimming removed 4 bases at V and 8 bases at J, with 12 bases between.